This record looks at one T cell receptor beta chain sequence and its context. The record originates from a study of cytomegalovirus exposure and HLA in healthy donors. With 60 Vbeta and 13 Jbeta primers, the PCR was carried out. Assay: immunoSEQ multiplex PCR; the TCRdb copy retains only in-frame clones and omits some. The sample lists about 210,000 clones, approximately 80% occurring once. The CDR3 covers 12 residues. From germline, CDR1 is MDHEN and CDR2 SYDVKM. V gave up 11 bases and J gave up 5 bases, with 13 bases separating them. Healthy bone marrow donors made up the donors. The TCR comes from a woman between 50 and 59 years old in good health and CMV-seropositive. The V gene is TRBV28, the J gene TRBJ1-5; possibly TRBD1 for D (5 bases). Material: PBMCs. The DNA of the CDR3 is TGTGCCGGCGGGGCGGAAGATCAGCCCCAGCATTTT. This sequence encodes CAGGAEDQPQHF.